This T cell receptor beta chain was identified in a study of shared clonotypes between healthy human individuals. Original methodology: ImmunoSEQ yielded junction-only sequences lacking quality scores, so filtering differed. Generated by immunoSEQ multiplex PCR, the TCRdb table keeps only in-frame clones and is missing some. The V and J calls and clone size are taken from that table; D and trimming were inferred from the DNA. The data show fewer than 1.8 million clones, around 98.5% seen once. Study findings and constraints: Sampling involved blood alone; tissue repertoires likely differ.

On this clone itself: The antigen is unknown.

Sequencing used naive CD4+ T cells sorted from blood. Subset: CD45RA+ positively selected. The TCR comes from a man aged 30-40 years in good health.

This CDR3 is CSAQGGETQYF. The CDR3 coding sequence is TGCAGCGCCCAGGGCGGAGAGACCCAGTACTTC. The chain recombines TRBV29-1 with TRBJ2-5; D is possibly TRBD1 (5 bases). CDR1 and CDR2 from the germline V gene are SQVTM and ANQGSEA. Trimming stripped 7 bases from V and 4 bases from J, with 10 bases between. The CDR3 loop spans 11 amino acids.